The entry that follows covers one T cell receptor (beta chain) sequence. Germline V CDR1 and CDR2: MNHEY, SMNVEV (reference sequence). CDR3 length: 16 residues. Trimming shortened V by 8 bases and J by 7 bases, and 24 bases separated the two germline ends. This specimen comes from a study of PD-L1 blockade in urothelial cancer. PCRs each included synthetic TCR analog templates spiked in. The table came from immunoSEQ multiplex PCR; TCRdb's copy has only in-frame clones and leaves some out. The sample gives 50,000 or so clones, over 70% of which show up once; about 5.6% is in the top ten. The specimen comprised PBMCs, sampled around atezolizumab (anti-PD-L1) treatment. The clonotype was recovered from a man aged 40-49 years with urothelial cancer. The rearrangement joins TRBV27 to TRBJ2-1; D is possibly TRBD2 (6 bases). As DNA, the CDR3 is TGTGCCAGCTCAGTATGGGGGAGGAGGGGTGGGAATGAGCAGTTCTTC. Translated: CASSVWGRRGGNEQFF.